One sample yielded the 11 T cell receptor beta chains listed below, sequenced in a study of cytomegalovirus exposure and HLA in healthy donors. Researchers ran the PCR with 60 Vbeta and 13 Jbeta primers. Sequenced by immunoSEQ multiplex PCR; TCRdb stores in-frame clones only, minus some. The sample holds about 130,000 clones; around 80% are singletons and the top ten take 4% to 4.5%. The sample taken for sequencing was PBMCs. The source of these receptors is a woman aged 40 to 50 in good health and CMV-seronegative.

The J gene is TRBJ1-1, the V gene TRBV2; 9 bases are shared with TRBD1. This CDR3 is built from 13 residues. Trimming cost V 6 bases and J 5 bases; bases outside gene matches: 4. Germline loops: CDR1 SNHLY, CDR2 FYNNEI. CDR3 in DNA: TGTGCCAGCAGGAGGGACAGGGAAACTGAAGCTTTCTTT. Protein: CASRRDRETEAFF.

As DNA, the CDR3 is TGTGCCAGCAGTTACTCAGTAGCTAACTATGGCTACACCTTC. It yields the protein CASSYSVANYGYTF. This chain links TRBV6-6 with TRBJ1-2; unclear D gene. V lost 0 bases to trimming and J lost 0 bases, with 5 bases between them. This CDR3 has 14 amino acids. Germline V CDR1 and CDR2: MNHNY, SVGAGI (reference sequence).

This chain joins TRBV5-6 and TRBJ1-2; 8 nucleotides align to TRBD1. The trim removed 3 bases at V and 4 bases at J, leaving 5 bases unmatched. Per the germline V gene, CDR1 is SGHDT and CDR2 is YYEEEE. The CDR3 length is 14 residues. For the CDR3, the DNA is TGTGCCAGCAGCTCAGGGGGCGCTGGCTATGGCTACACCTTC. Translation: CASSSGGAGYGYTF.

The chain carries TRBV6-1 and TRBJ1-5; TRBD1 aligns across 7 bases. Germline loops: CDR1 MNHNS, CDR2 SASEGT. This CDR3 has 14 amino acids. Unmatched junction bases numbered 2, after V lost 2 bases and J lost 4 bases. The CDR3 region is CASSELQGNQPQHF. In DNA form, the CDR3 reads TGTGCCAGCAGTGAACTACAGGGGAATCAGCCCCAGCATTTT.

J is TRBJ2-1 and V is TRBV5-1; 10 nucleotides line up with TRBD2. This CDR3 is built from 14 residues. Germline V gene sequence: CDR1 SGHRS, CDR2 YFSETQ. With V trimmed by 4 bases and J by 4 bases, 2 bases remained unmatched. For the CDR3, the DNA is TGCGCCAGCAGCCCTAGCGGGGGTTACAATGAGCAGTTCTTC. Its translation is CASSPSGGYNEQFF.

This clone was seen a single time. The V and J genes are TRBV7-9 and TRBJ2-7; tentatively, D is TRBD1 (6 bases). CDR1 is SEHNR, CDR2 FQNEAQ, per germline (reference sequence). The CDR3 contains 11 residues. With 4 bases removed from V and 7 bases from J, the gap between germline ends came to 8 bases. CDR3 sequence (DNA): TGTGCCAGCAGCTCTAGGGGGGAGCAGTACTTC. Residues: CASSSRGEQYF.

The V and J genes are TRBV20-1 and TRBJ2-3; perhaps TRBD2 as D (5 bases). Trimming took 6 bases from V and 6 from J, leaving 10 bases between them. Germline CDR1 is DFQATT and CDR2 is SNEGSKA (reference sequence). This CDR3 comprises 11 residues. The CDR3 loop reads CSARLIDTQYF. The CDR3 nucleotides are TGCAGTGCAAGACTAATTGATACGCAGTATTTT.

This clone has a single count. CDR3 DNA: TGTGCCAGCACTCTAGCGGGAGGCGGGACCCAGTACTTC. Translation gives CASTLAGGGTQYF. The chain uses TRBV6-5 and TRBJ2-5, with TRBD2 matching 11 bases. The germline CDR1 and CDR2 sequences are MNHEY and SVGAGI. The junction had 5 bases not matched to a gene; V was cut back by 7 bases and J by 7 bases. The CDR3 length is 13 residues.

The chain links TRBV9 to TRBJ2-1; D is uncertain. Germline CDR1 reads SGDLS; CDR2 reads YYNGEE. The CDR3 has 13 amino acids. With 0 bases removed from V and 8 bases from J, the gap between germline ends came to 9 bases. CDR3 coding DNA: TGTGCCAGCAGCGTAGGTGGAGAAGATGAGCAGTTCTTC. Its protein is CASSVGGEDEQFF. The whole variable domain, remainder taken from reference TRBV9 and TRBJ2-1, is DSGVTQTPKHLITATGQRVTLRCSPRSGDLSVYWYQQSLDQGLQFLIQYYNGEERAKGNILERFSAQQFPDLHSELNLSSLELGDSALYFCASSVGGEDEQFFGPGTRLTVL.

The CDR3 loop reads CTSSQDSQMPQHF. CDR3 nucleotides: TGCACCAGCAGCCAGGACAGCCAGATGCCCCAGCATTTT. The chain is built from TRBV1 and TRBJ1-5; the listed D gene, TRBD1, was not tested against the DNA. TRBV1 is termed a pseudogene. CDR3 length equals 13 residues.

V and J are TRBV5-1 and TRBJ2-3, with 9 bases aligning to TRBD2. The CDR3 contains 16 residues. Germline CDR1 and CDR2: SGHRS and YFSETQ. V lost 0 bases and J lost 2; bases outside the gene matches: 4. In nucleotides, the CDR3 is TGCGCCAGCAGCTTGGGGGCTAGCGGGGCCACAGATACGCAGTATTTT. Encoded protein: CASSLGASGATDTQYF.